This T cell receptor beta chain was captured by sequencing in a study of shared T cell receptors in the human thymus. The data were produced by immunoSEQ multiplex PCR, yet TCRdb's version contains in-frame clones alone and is incomplete. The sample yields hundreds of thousands of clones, around 87% seen once. The V gene's germline CDR1 is MDHEN and CDR2 SYDVKM. This CDR3 is 17 amino acids long. V was cut by 3 bases and J by 0 bases, with 15 bases left in between. This sample was also put to use in a study of human thymus T cells. That paper notes: It was healthy Finnish infants having corrective surgery for congenital heart defects who were the donors. Resections were taken during corrective heart surgery, and the thymus tissue came from these. What appeared biased in thymic and blood repertoires was the usage of V and J genes. As related research reported, thymic repertoires overlapped highly among unrelated individuals.

The V gene is TRBV28, the J gene TRBJ1-5; D may be TRBD1 (5 bases). Sequencing was done on a sample of thymocytes. This TCR was recovered from a boy in the first two years of life with a congenital heart defect. The CDR3: CASSFSQGLYSNQPQHF. Here the CDR3 DNA reads TGTGCCAGCAGTTTCTCCCAGGGCTTGTATAGCAATCAGCCCCAGCATTTT.